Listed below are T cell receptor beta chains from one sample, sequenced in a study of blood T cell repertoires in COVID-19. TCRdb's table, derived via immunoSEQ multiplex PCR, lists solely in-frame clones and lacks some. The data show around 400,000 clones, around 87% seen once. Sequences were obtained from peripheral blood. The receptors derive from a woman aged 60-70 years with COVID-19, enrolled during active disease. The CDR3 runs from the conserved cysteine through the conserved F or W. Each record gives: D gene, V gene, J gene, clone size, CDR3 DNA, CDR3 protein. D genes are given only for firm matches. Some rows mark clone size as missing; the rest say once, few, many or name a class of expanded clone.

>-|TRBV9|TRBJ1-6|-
TGTGCCAGCAGCGTCCAGGGGAGAAATTCACCCCTCCACTTT
CASSVQGRNSPLHF
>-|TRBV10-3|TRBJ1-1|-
TGTGCCATCAGCCCCCCGGGGGTCCAGAACACTGAAGCTTTCTTT
CAISPPGVQNTEAFF
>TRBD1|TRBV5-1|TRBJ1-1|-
TGCGCCAGCAGCTTGCCTACAGGGGATGAAGCTTTCTTT
CASSLPTGDEAFF
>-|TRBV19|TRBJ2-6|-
TGTGCCAGTACTTCCGAGGGAAGGCGGGGGGCCAACGTCCTGACTTTC
CASTSEGRRGANVLTF
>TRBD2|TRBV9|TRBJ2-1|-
TGTGCCAGCAGCGTAGGGCTAGCGGGAGGCATTGAGCAGTTCTTC
CASSVGLAGGIEQFF
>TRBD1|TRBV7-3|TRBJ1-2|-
TGTGCCAGCAGCTCAACCGGGACAGGGAGCTATGGCTACACCTTC
CASSSTGTGSYGYTF
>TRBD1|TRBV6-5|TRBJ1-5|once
TGTGCCAGCAGTCCAGGGACAGGCTACAATCAGCCCCAGCATTTT
CASSPGTGYNQPQHF
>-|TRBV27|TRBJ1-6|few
TGTGCCAGCAGTTTATCCAGGGGTGCAGCTTCCGATAATTCACCCCTCCACTTT
CASSLSRGAASDNSPLHF
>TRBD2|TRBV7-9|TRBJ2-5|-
TGTGCCAGCAGCCGCGGGGGCCAAGAGACCCAGTACTTC
CASSRGGQETQYF
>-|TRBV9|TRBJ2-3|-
TGTGCCAGCAGCGTAGGGGAGGCCACAGATACGCAGTATTTT
CASSVGEATDTQYF
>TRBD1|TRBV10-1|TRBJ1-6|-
TGCGCCAGCAGGCCACCGGACAGGGGTAACTCACCCCTCCACTTT
CASRPPDRGNSPLHF
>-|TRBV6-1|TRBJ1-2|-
TGTGCCAGCAGTGAAGAGCTTAACTATGGCTACACCTTC
CASSEELNYGYTF
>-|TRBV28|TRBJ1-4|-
TGTGCCAGCAGTTTAATCAGGGAAGTAAAAAAACTGTTTTTT
CASSLIREVKKLFF
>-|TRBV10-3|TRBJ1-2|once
TGTGCCATCAGTGAGTCCAGGGCATCTGACTATGGCTACACCTTC
CAISESRASDYGYTF
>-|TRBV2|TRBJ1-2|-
TGTGCCAGCAGTGAACGGTTGTATGGCTACACCTTC
CASSERLYGYTF
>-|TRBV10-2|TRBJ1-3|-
TGCGCCAGCACCTCCCACGGTAACTCTGGAAACACCATATATTTT
CASTSHGNSGNTIYF
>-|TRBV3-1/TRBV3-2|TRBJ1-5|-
TGTGCCAGCAGCCGGTACAGGGATTATAGCAATCAGCCCCAGCATTTT
CASSRYRDYSNQPQHF
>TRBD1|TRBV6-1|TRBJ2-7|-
TGTGCCAGCAGTGACCGACAGGGGCTATACGAGCAGTACTTC
CASSDRQGLYEQYF
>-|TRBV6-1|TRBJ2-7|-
TGTGCCAGCAGTGAAGTCTCCGTATACGAGCAGTACTTC
CASSEVSVYEQYF
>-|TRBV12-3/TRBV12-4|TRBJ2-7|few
TGTGCCAGCAGTCCCCAGGGGTACGAGCAGTACTTC
CASSPQGYEQYF
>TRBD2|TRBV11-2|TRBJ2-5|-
TGTGCCAGCAGCTTAGTGCCTAGCGGGGGCGTAGAGACCCAGTACTTC
CASSLVPSGGVETQYF
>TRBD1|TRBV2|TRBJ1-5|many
TGTGCCAGCAGCTGCCGGGACAGGGGCTTTTGTCGAGATCAGCCCCAGCATTTT
CASSCRDRGFCRDQPQHF
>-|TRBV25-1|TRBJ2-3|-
TGTGCCAGCAGTGAGAACGGTGCTTTGACAGATACGCAGTATTTT
CASSENGALTDTQYF
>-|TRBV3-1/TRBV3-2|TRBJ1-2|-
TGTGCCAGCAGCCAACTGACTAATGGCTACACCTTC
CASSQLTNGYTF
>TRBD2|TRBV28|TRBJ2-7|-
TGTGCCACGAGTGGTAGGACTAGCGGGTACGAGCAGTACTTC
CATSGRTSGYEQYF
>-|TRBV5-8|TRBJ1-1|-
TGTGCCAGCAGCTTGGATTGGGGCGCGGGAATGAACACTGAAGCTTTCTTT
CASSLDWGAGMNTEAFF
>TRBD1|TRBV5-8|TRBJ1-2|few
TGTGCCAGCCAGGGGGCTAACTATGGCTACACCTTC
CASQGANYGYTF
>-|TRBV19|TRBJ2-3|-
TGTGCCAGTAGTATAGAGGAGGGGATTCTCGACACAGATACGCAGTATTTT
CASSIEEGILDTDTQYF
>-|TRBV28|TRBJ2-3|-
TGTGCCAGCAACGGGGCCAGGGGTTTTGTAGATACGCAGTATTTT
CASNGARGFVDTQYF
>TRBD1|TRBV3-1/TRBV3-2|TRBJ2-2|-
TGTGCCAGCAGCCCGGGGACAGGGCGCACCGGGGAGCTGTTTTTT
CASSPGTGRTGELFF
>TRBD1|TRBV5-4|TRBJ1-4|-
TGTGCCAGCAGCTTAGCAGGGGGCTTTGAAAAACTGTTTTTT
CASSLAGGFEKLFF
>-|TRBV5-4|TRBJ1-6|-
TGTGCCAGCAGAGGGGCAGGGAATTATAATTCACCCCTCCACTTT
CASRGAGNYNSPLHF
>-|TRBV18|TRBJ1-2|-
TGTGCCAGCTCACAACGGGGGGCTAACTATGGCTACACCTTC
CASSQRGANYGYTF
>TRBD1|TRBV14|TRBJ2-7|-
TGTGCCAGCAGCGAACAGACAGGGTCCTTCTACGAGCAGTACTTC
CASSEQTGSFYEQYF
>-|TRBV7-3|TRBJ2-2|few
TGTGCCAGCAGTCAGCGGGCGGGACCAGAGAACACCGGGGAGCTGTTTTTT
CASSQRAGPENTGELFF
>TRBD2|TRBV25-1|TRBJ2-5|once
TGTGCCAGCAGTGATCCGCTAGCGGGGGCAGAGACCCAGTACTTC
CASSDPLAGAETQYF
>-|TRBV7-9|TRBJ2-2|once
TGTGCCAGCAGCCGGGACATCCTCACCGGGGAGCTGTTTTTT
CASSRDILTGELFF
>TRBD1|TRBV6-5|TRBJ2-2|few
TGTGCCAGCAGTAGGACAGGCGGACCCGGGGAGCTGTTTTTT
CASSRTGGPGELFF
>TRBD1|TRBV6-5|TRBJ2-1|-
TGTGCCAGCAGCACCGAGGGGACAGGGGGAAATGAGCAGTTCTTC
CASSTEGTGGNEQFF
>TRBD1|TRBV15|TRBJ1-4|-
TGTGCCGTACGGCCCTGGGGACAGACTAATGAAAAACTGTTTTTT
CAVRPWGQTNEKLFF
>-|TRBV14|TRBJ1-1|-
TGTGCCAGCAGCTCTGACAGGTGGGGCACTGAAGCTTTCTTT
CASSSDRWGTEAFF
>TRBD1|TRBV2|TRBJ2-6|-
TGTGCCAGCAGTGGGGACAGGGCGGCTGGGGCCAACGTCCTGACTTTC
CASSGDRAAGANVLTF
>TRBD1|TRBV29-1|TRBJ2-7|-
TGCAGCGTTGGGGCGGGGACAGGGGATCTGGTCGAGCAGTACTTC
CSVGAGTGDLVEQYF